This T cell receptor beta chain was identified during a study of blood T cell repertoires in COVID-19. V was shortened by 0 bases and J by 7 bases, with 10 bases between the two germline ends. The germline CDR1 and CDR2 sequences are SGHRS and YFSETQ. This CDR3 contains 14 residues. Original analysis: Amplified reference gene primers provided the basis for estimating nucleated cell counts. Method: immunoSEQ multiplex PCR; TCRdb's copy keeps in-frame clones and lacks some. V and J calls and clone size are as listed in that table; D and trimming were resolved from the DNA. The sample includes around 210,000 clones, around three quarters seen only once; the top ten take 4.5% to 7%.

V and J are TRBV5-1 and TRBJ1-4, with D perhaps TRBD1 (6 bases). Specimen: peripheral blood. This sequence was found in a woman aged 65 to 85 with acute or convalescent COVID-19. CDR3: CASSLEVQGEKLFF. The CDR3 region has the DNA TGCGCCAGCAGCTTGGAGGTACAGGGTGAAAAACTGTTTTTT.